Listed below are T cell receptor beta chains from one sample, sequenced in a study of long-term antiretroviral therapy in people with HIV. Sequencing was performed with immunoSEQ multiplex PCR; in TCRdb, only in-frame clones are kept and a portion is missing. The table records 15,000 to 20,000 clones, over 65% of them present only once. Sequencing was performed on unsorted PBMCs, taken 0.5 years before starting antiretroviral therapy. These receptors were collected from a woman between 50 and 59 years old with HIV. Each CDR3 is given with its conserved first and last residue. A D gene is named only where the DNA matches it firmly. Clone sizes are given selectively: once, few, many, or a class where the clone is expanded.

DNA,CDR3,length,size,V,J,D
TGTGCCAGCAGCTGGGTCCCGACAGGCTTTGATTATGGCTACACCTTC,CASSWVPTGFDYGYTF,16,few,TRBV7-9,TRBJ1-2,.
TGTGCCAGCAGCTACCTACCGGGACTAGCGGCCGGGGAGCTGTTTTTT,CASSYLPGLAAGELFF,16,.,TRBV7-3,TRBJ2-2,TRBD2
TGTGCCAGCAGCTATACCAGGGATTCCGGGGAGCTGTTTTTT,CASSYTRDSGELFF,14,.,TRBV7-2,TRBJ2-2,.
TGTGCCAGCAGCTTAGGGGGTGGCACTGAAGCTTTCTTT,CASSLGGGTEAFF,13,.,TRBV7-9,TRBJ1-1,.
TGTGCCTGGAGTGGACTAGGGACAGGGGATAATTCACCCCTCCACTTT,CAWSGLGTGDNSPLHF,16,few,TRBV30,TRBJ1-6,TRBD1
TGTGCCAGCAGCCGGGACAGCTCGGGAAATCAGCCCCAGCATTTT,CASSRDSSGNQPQHF,15,.,TRBV6-5,TRBJ1-5,TRBD1
TGTGCCAGCAAAGGGTTGGGGAATACACTTCAAGAGACCCAGTACTTC,CASKGLGNTLQETQYF,16,.,TRBV2,TRBJ2-5,.
TGTGCCAGCAGCCGGGACAGACCTAGCACAGATACGCAGTATTTT,CASSRDRPSTDTQYF,15,once,TRBV7-2,TRBJ2-3,TRBD1
TGTGCCAGCAGCCCTACGGGCGGACTAGCGGGGGAAGGAGATACGCAGTATTTT,CASSPTGGLAGEGDTQYF,18,.,TRBV11-2,TRBJ2-3,TRBD2
TGTGCCAGCAGCGACGGACAGGTGGGGAATCAGCCCCAGCATTTT,CASSDGQVGNQPQHF,15,once,TRBV5-5,TRBJ1-5,TRBD1
TGTGCCAGCAGCTTAGCTCGATGGGGACCATCTGAAGCTTTCTTT,CASSLARWGPSEAFF,15,.,TRBV7-9,TRBJ1-1,.
TGTGCCAGCAGCCGACAGGGGTCCGAGCAGTACTTC,CASSRQGSEQYF,12,.,TRBV2,TRBJ2-7,TRBD1
TGTGCCGGAACGACAGGGAAGGATGAAAAACTGTTTTTT,CAGTTGKDEKLFF,13,.,TRBV30,TRBJ1-4,TRBD1
TGTGCCAGCAGTTACGCCACCGGAGTCTATGGCTACACCTTC,CASSYATGVYGYTF,14,once,TRBV6-5,TRBJ1-2,.
TGCGCCAGCAGTCTTGACAGTTATAGCAATCAGCCCCAGCATTTT,CASSLDSYSNQPQHF,15,.,TRBV4-1,TRBJ1-5,.
TGTGCCAGCAGTTACAGGCGGGGCCGGGGGACCCAGTACTTC,CASSYRRGRGTQYF,14,.,TRBV6-5,TRBJ2-5,.
TGTGCCACCGAGGGCCTAGGGGGCGGCACTGAAGCTTTCTTT,CATEGLGGGTEAFF,14,.,TRBV19,TRBJ1-1,TRBD1
TGTGCCAGCACCAAGGCGGACCTAAATCAGCCCCAGCATTTT,CASTKADLNQPQHF,14,.,TRBV6-6,TRBJ1-5,.
TGCGCCAGCAGCGAGACAGGGGCTGCCAATGAGCAGTTCTTC,CASSETGAANEQFF,14,.,TRBV10-1,TRBJ2-1,TRBD1
TGCGCCAGCAGCAAAAGGACAGGGGAAGGGGAGCTGTTTTTT,CASSKRTGEGELFF,14,few,TRBV5-1,TRBJ2-2,TRBD1
TGTGCCAGCAGCTTGGGGGTGACGGTTGTCTCACCCCTCCACTTT,CASSLGVTVVSPLHF,15,.,TRBV5-6,TRBJ1-6,.
TGTGCCAGCAGTGAAGATGGTAGCGGGGGTAGAGAGACCCAGTACTTC,CASSEDGSGGRETQYF,16,once,TRBV2,TRBJ2-5,TRBD2
TGTGCCAGCAGCAAAGATCCGAGACAATACCCTAGGCAGTACTTC,CASSKDPRQYPRQYF,15,few,TRBV21-1,TRBJ2-5,.
TGTGCCAGCAGCCCCCCTAGCGGGGGGGCTTATGAGCAGTTCTTC,CASSPPSGGAYEQFF,15,.,TRBV6-5,TRBJ2-1,TRBD2
TGTGCCAGCAAAGGCAGCTCTGGAAACACCATATATTTT,CASKGSSGNTIYF,13,.,TRBV7-2,TRBJ1-3,.
TGTGCCAGCAGTACCCTGACAGGGAATAATTCACCCCTCCACTTT,CASSTLTGNNSPLHF,15,few,TRBV6-1,TRBJ1-6,TRBD1
TGTGCCACTCCTACGGCCCGGGGGGCGAACACAGATACGCAGTATTTT,CATPTARGANTDTQYF,16,.,TRBV15,TRBJ2-3,.
TGTGCCAGTAGTAGGGGACAGGGAACGGGGCCCGGATCTGGGGCCAACGTCCTGACTTTC,CASSRGQGTGPGSGANVLTF,20,.,TRBV19,TRBJ2-6,TRBD1
TGTGCCAGCAGTGAAGGGGGGACTGCACTGACCCAGTACTTC,CASSEGGTALTQYF,14,once,TRBV2,TRBJ2-5,.
TGTGCCAGCAGCCGGGGGGACAGCCCGACAGATACGCAGTATTTT,CASSRGDSPTDTQYF,15,.,TRBV2,TRBJ2-3,.
TGTGCCAGCAGCTTAGGTGAGGGGACAGCGACTTACGAGCAGTACTTC,CASSLGEGTATYEQYF,16,.,TRBV7-9,TRBJ2-7,TRBD1